The present TCR beta chain was sequenced within a study of identical twins (dated by TCRdb to about 2016). General notes on the study: TCR alpha and beta repertoires from monozygotic twins, unrelated adults of various ages and cord blood were deep-sequenced to test whether fetal clonotypes persist. To rule out contamination, the twin experiments were replicated at different times with different library preparation protocols.

Library method: 5' RACE. The reads were generated on an Illumina HiSeq 2000. Template switching added a universal primer binding site, and the final cDNA carried a unique molecular identifier that allowed TCR cDNA molecules to be counted accurately. Specific primers in the conserved constant-segment region were used to synthesize first-strand cDNA for TCR alpha and beta chains. To control for contamination, every cDNA library was double barcoded, receiving both a SMART-Mk sample barcode and Illumina barcodes. TruSeq adapter sequences along with Illumina sample barcodes were introduced in two successive PCR steps. TCR alpha and beta cDNA libraries were sequenced on the Illumina HiSeq platform with custom primers. Regarding the original processing steps: Unique molecular identifiers were extracted from raw reads with MiGEC, and CDR3 positions were determined with MiXCR. For each individual, recombination models were inferred using an EM algorithm with the repgenHMM and IGoR tools. Shared clonotype analysis was performed with the tcR package in R, normalizing sharing by the product of cloneset sizes. To study raw recombination without the effects of thymic and clonal selection, out-of-frame nonproductive sequences were analyzed. TCRdb itself trimmed the public reads at Q25 with fastp, ran MiXCR and retained productive beta chains. CDR3 protein duplicates are merged, each entry listing the most common genes and DNA. The V and J calls come from TCRdb's annotation, not from the publication. This sample lists roughly 230,000 distinct CDR3 sequences; roughly 8% were detected once. The ten top clones hold about 3% of the sample.

This clonotype showed up many times. No cognate antigen has been identified for it. No base-level quality is on record; no much larger clone is a single base apart. All donors were healthy Caucasians. The twin cohort consisted of three pairs of female monozygotic twins, all aged about 18 to 30 years. Positive isolation kits from Invitrogen were used to isolate the CD4+ and CD8+ T cell populations. What the authors observed across the whole study: Out-of-frame TCR alpha sharing in monozygotic twins was systematically underestimated by recombination models, whereas sharing between unrelated individuals was in agreement with the recombination models. Out-of-frame TCR alpha sequences shared between twins showed an excess of low generation-probability sequences compared with coincidental sharing between unrelated individuals. Because the same donors could not be followed over many years, conclusions were based on cross-sectional statistical analysis. Abundant cord blood beta clonotypes had fewer insertions, young adult naive repertoires showed a similar but weaker trend, and memory repertoires showed no such trend. Zero-insertion analyses could be partly confounded by invariant T cells such as MAIT and iNKT, though diverse VJ usage argued against such confounding for most clonotypes. In beta out-of-frame sequences, excess twin sharing was weaker, because having fewer shared sequences lowered the signal-to-noise ratio.

The V end loses 7 bases and the J end loses 6 bases, and a stretch of 13 bases separates them. From the cysteine up to the phenylalanine, the CDR3 has a length of 13 residues. Only CDR3 DNA is held: 39 bases, read in frame from base 1. These data were likewise used in another study, on yellow fever vaccine responses in identical twins. The second publication reports: The authors reported that the T cell response to vaccination in identical twins appeared partly convergent and partly personalized. The study precisely tracked vaccine-responding T cell clones in identical twins.

This TCR was recovered from a woman younger than 35 in good health. The rearranged segments are TRBV12-3 or TRBV12-4 and TRBJ2-1; the D segment could be TRBD2, given 6 matching bases. Source material: CD8+ T cells sorted from blood. For the CDR3, the sequence is CASTPGLINEQFF. Here is the DNA: TGTGCCAGCACTCCAGGACTAATCAATGAGCAGTTCTTC.